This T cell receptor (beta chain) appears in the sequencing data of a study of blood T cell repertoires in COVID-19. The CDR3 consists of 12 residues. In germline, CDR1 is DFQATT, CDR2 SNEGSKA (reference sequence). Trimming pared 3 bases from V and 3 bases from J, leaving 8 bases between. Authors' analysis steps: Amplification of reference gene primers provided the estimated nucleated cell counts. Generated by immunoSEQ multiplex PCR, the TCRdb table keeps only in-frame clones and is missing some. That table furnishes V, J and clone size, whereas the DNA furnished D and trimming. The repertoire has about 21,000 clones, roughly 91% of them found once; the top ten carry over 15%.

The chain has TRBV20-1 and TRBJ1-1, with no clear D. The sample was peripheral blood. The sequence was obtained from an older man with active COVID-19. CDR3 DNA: TGCAGTGCTAGTGTTGGAGACACTGAAGCTTTCTTT. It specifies CSASVGDTEAFF.